This is a list of T cell receptor beta chains from one sample in a study of human T cells and chemical hapten exposure. From the RACE reads, TCRdb called clonotypes with MiXCR, one entry per CDR3 protein. Among about 200,000 distinct CDR3 sequences listed, 20% to 25% were seen once. The sequencing here drew on whole blood, taken in connection with sensitization to the hapten diphenylcyclopropenone (DPC). Receptors originate from a woman aged 40 to 50 with alopecia areata. Some clones in this sample may be carry-over from other donors' samples. CDR3s include the opening cysteine and the closing phenylalanine or tryptophan. D genes are given only for firm matches. Not all rows give a size; the values are once, few, many and, for expanded clones, a class.

clone size: -
D gene: -
V gene: TRBV4-2
J gene: TRBJ1-2
CDR3 DNA: TGTGCCAGCAGCCAACAGGGTATGGGCTATGGCTACACCTTC
CDR3 protein: CASSQQGMGYGYTF

clone size: -
D gene: -
V gene: TRBV7-2
J gene: TRBJ2-1
CDR3 DNA: TGTGCCAGCAGCTTGGCCGGCTCAGGGGTGTATGGTGAGCAGTTCTTC
CDR3 protein: CASSLAGSGVYGEQFF

clone size: few
D gene: -
V gene: TRBV5-1
J gene: TRBJ2-6
CDR3 DNA: TGCGCCAGCAGCTCGATTCGACAGAGCTCTGGGGCCAACGTCCTGACTTTC
CDR3 protein: CASSSIRQSSGANVLTF

clone size: -
D gene: TRBD1
V gene: TRBV11-2
J gene: TRBJ2-1
CDR3 DNA: TGTGCCAGCAGCTCCAGACAGGGCGACAATGAGCAGTTCTTC
CDR3 protein: CASSSRQGDNEQFF

clone size: -
D gene: -
V gene: TRBV6-2/TRBV6-3
J gene: TRBJ2-3
CDR3 DNA: TGTGCCAGCAGTTCAGGCACGGGCACAGATACGCAGTATTTT
CDR3 protein: CASSSGTGTDTQYF

clone size: few
D gene: TRBD1
V gene: TRBV6-6
J gene: TRBJ2-7
CDR3 DNA: TGTGCCAGCAGCCCCGGGACAGGCGTTAAGTACGAGCAGTACTTC
CDR3 protein: CASSPGTGVKYEQYF

clone size: -
D gene: -
V gene: TRBV7-2
J gene: TRBJ2-5
CDR3 DNA: TGTGCCAGCAGCTTAGTGGGAAAACTCCGCGAGCCCTGGGACTTC
CDR3 protein: CASSLVGKLREPWDF

clone size: -
D gene: -
V gene: TRBV12-3/TRBV12-4
J gene: TRBJ1-5
CDR3 DNA: TGTGCCAGCACGATGGCCGATAGCAATCAGCCCCAGCATTTT
CDR3 protein: CASTMADSNQPQHF

clone size: -
D gene: -
V gene: TRBV28
J gene: TRBJ2-4
CDR3 DNA: TGTGCCACGGCCCTTAACATTCAGTACTTC
CDR3 protein: CATALNIQYF

clone size: few
D gene: -
V gene: TRBV6-2/TRBV6-3
J gene: TRBJ2-7
CDR3 DNA: TGTGCCCTGGGACGGCGGTTCGGGTCCTACGAGCAGTACTTC
CDR3 protein: CALGRRFGSYEQYF

clone size: few
D gene: -
V gene: TRBV5-1
J gene: TRBJ2-3
CDR3 DNA: TGCGCCAGCAGCTTGGAGGTCACAGATACGCAGTATTTT
CDR3 protein: CASSLEVTDTQYF

clone size: few
D gene: -
V gene: TRBV5-6
J gene: TRBJ1-5
CDR3 DNA: TGTGCCAGCAGCTCCAGCGGACAGATTTATCAGCCCCAGCATTTT
CDR3 protein: CASSSSGQIYQPQHF

clone size: few
D gene: -
V gene: TRBV4-1
J gene: TRBJ1-1
CDR3 DNA: TGCGCCAGCAGCCAGGTCTGGAACACTGAAGCTTTCTTT
CDR3 protein: CASSQVWNTEAFF

clone size: -
D gene: TRBD2
V gene: TRBV5-1
J gene: TRBJ2-2
CDR3 DNA: TGCGCCAGCAGCACTGGACTAGCGGGAGCAATCGGGGAGCTGTTTTTT
CDR3 protein: CASSTGLAGAIGELFF

clone size: few
D gene: -
V gene: TRBV5-6
J gene: TRBJ2-3
CDR3 DNA: TGTGCCAGCAGTCGTGGGCCTAGCGCCAGCACAGATACGCAGTATTTT
CDR3 protein: CASSRGPSASTDTQYF

clone size: few
D gene: -
V gene: TRBV7-2
J gene: TRBJ1-6
CDR3 DNA: TGTGCCAGCAGCTTAGCGCCGGGACCCCTCCACTTT
CDR3 protein: CASSLAPGPLHF

clone size: once
D gene: -
V gene: TRBV12-3/TRBV12-4
J gene: TRBJ1-5
CDR3 DNA: TGTGCCAGCAGTTTTGGGGGGAGGCAGCCCCAGCATTTT
CDR3 protein: CASSFGGRQPQHF

clone size: few
D gene: TRBD2
V gene: TRBV28
J gene: TRBJ2-1
CDR3 DNA: TGTGCCAGCAGTTTAGGGCGTAGCGGGTCGGCCAATGAGCAGTTCTTC
CDR3 protein: CASSLGRSGSANEQFF

clone size: few
D gene: -
V gene: TRBV20-1
J gene: TRBJ1-2
CDR3 DNA: TGCAGTGCGGAACAACCTGGGGTCTACTATGGCTACACCTTC
CDR3 protein: CSAEQPGVYYGYTF

clone size: -
D gene: -
V gene: TRBV30
J gene: TRBJ2-2
CDR3 DNA: TGTGCCTGGAGTGACAGGAACACCGGGGAGCTGTTTTTT
CDR3 protein: CAWSDRNTGELFF

clone size: few
D gene: -
V gene: TRBV6-5
J gene: TRBJ2-7
CDR3 DNA: TGTGCCAGCGGCCCGGGCTTGAAATACGAGCAGTACTTC
CDR3 protein: CASGPGLKYEQYF

clone size: -
D gene: -
V gene: TRBV6-6
J gene: TRBJ2-2
CDR3 DNA: TGTGCCAGCAGTTCGTCCGGGGAGCTGTTTTTT
CDR3 protein: CASSSSGELFF

clone size: few
D gene: -
V gene: TRBV20-1
J gene: TRBJ2-6
CDR3 DNA: TGCACGGAGTGTCGAGGGCGGGCTGGGGCCAACGTCCTGACTTTC
CDR3 protein: CTECRGRAGANVLTF

clone size: few
D gene: -
V gene: TRBV12-3/TRBV12-4
J gene: TRBJ2-7
CDR3 DNA: TGTGCCAGCATCAGGGTGCTCTACGAGCAGTACTTC
CDR3 protein: CASIRVLYEQYF

clone size: -
D gene: -
V gene: TRBV4-2
J gene: TRBJ1-1
CDR3 DNA: TGTGCCAGCAGCCAAAACCCGGGGGCTCTGTACACTGAAGCTTTCTTT
CDR3 protein: CASSQNPGALYTEAFF

clone size: -
D gene: -
V gene: TRBV4-3
J gene: TRBJ1-6
CDR3 DNA: TGCGCCAGCAGCCAAGCAGGAAATTCACCCCTCCACTTT
CDR3 protein: CASSQAGNSPLHF

clone size: few
D gene: -
V gene: TRBV7-2
J gene: TRBJ1-2
CDR3 DNA: TGTGCCAGCAGCTTAGGGACAGTTGGATATGGCTACACCTTC
CDR3 protein: CASSLGTVGYGYTF

clone size: few
D gene: TRBD2
V gene: TRBV7-2
J gene: TRBJ2-7
CDR3 DNA: TGTGCCAGCACCCGGACTAGCGGGGGGGCCTGGGGGCAGTACTTC
CDR3 protein: CASTRTSGGAWGQYF

clone size: -
D gene: -
V gene: TRBV5-1
J gene: TRBJ2-7
CDR3 DNA: TGCGCCAGCAGCTTGGAACAGGGCCCCCTCGAGCAGTACTTC
CDR3 protein: CASSLEQGPLEQYF

clone size: -
D gene: TRBD1
V gene: TRBV7-9
J gene: TRBJ2-7
CDR3 DNA: TGTGCCAGCAGCGAAACAGGGGGTAGGGCCTACGAGCAGTACTTC
CDR3 protein: CASSETGGRAYEQYF

clone size: -
D gene: TRBD1
V gene: TRBV6-5
J gene: TRBJ2-3
CDR3 DNA: TGTGCCAGCAGTCTCACGACCGGGACAGGGGCGGGAGATACGCAGTATTTT
CDR3 protein: CASSLTTGTGAGDTQYF

clone size: few
D gene: TRBD1
V gene: TRBV25-1
J gene: TRBJ2-7
CDR3 DNA: TGTGCCAGCAGTGGTGCCGGGACAGTCACCTACGAGCAGTACTTC
CDR3 protein: CASSGAGTVTYEQYF

clone size: -
D gene: TRBD1
V gene: TRBV24-1
J gene: TRBJ2-1
CDR3 DNA: TGTGCCACCAGTGATTTGGCAGGGGGTATCGATGAGCAGTTCTTC
CDR3 protein: CATSDLAGGIDEQFF

clone size: few
D gene: -
V gene: TRBV5-6
J gene: TRBJ2-3
CDR3 DNA: TGTGCCAGCAGCTCCGGCAGCGGAGATACGCAGTATTTT
CDR3 protein: CASSSGSGDTQYF

clone size: many
D gene: TRBD2
V gene: TRBV10-3
J gene: TRBJ2-1
CDR3 DNA: TGTGCCATCAGAGCGGGGTCCTCCTACAATGAGCAGTTCTTC
CDR3 protein: CAIRAGSSYNEQFF

clone size: few
D gene: -
V gene: TRBV20-1
J gene: TRBJ1-6
CDR3 DNA: TGCAGTGCCCACGTACCCGATAATTCACCCCTCCACTTT
CDR3 protein: CSAHVPDNSPLHF

clone size: -
D gene: TRBD1
V gene: TRBV29-1
J gene: TRBJ2-5
CDR3 DNA: TGCAGCGTAAATCCAGGGACAGCTCAAGAGACCCAGTACTTC
CDR3 protein: CSVNPGTAQETQYF

clone size: -
D gene: -
V gene: TRBV28
J gene: TRBJ2-7
CDR3 DNA: TGTGCCAACAGCGGACTTGGGGGAGTGCGATACGAGCAGTACTTC
CDR3 protein: CANSGLGGVRYEQYF

clone size: many
D gene: -
V gene: TRBV5-1
J gene: TRBJ2-1
CDR3 DNA: TGCGCCAGCAGCTCTCCCAGCGACGAGCAGTTCTTC
CDR3 protein: CASSSPSDEQFF

clone size: few
D gene: -
V gene: TRBV28
J gene: TRBJ1-5
CDR3 DNA: TGTGCCAGCAGTGGAACCGACAGCGGCAATCAGCCCCAGCATTTT
CDR3 protein: CASSGTDSGNQPQHF

clone size: -
D gene: TRBD1
V gene: TRBV6-2/TRBV6-3
J gene: TRBJ1-1
CDR3 DNA: TGTGCCAGCAGTCACCGGGACAGACTGCAAGCTTTCTTT
CDR3 protein: CASSHRDRLQAFF

clone size: -
D gene: -
V gene: TRBV5-1
J gene: TRBJ2-7
CDR3 DNA: TGCGCCAGCAGCTTGGAACTAGCTGGGAGCGAGCGGTACTTC
CDR3 protein: CASSLELAGSERYF